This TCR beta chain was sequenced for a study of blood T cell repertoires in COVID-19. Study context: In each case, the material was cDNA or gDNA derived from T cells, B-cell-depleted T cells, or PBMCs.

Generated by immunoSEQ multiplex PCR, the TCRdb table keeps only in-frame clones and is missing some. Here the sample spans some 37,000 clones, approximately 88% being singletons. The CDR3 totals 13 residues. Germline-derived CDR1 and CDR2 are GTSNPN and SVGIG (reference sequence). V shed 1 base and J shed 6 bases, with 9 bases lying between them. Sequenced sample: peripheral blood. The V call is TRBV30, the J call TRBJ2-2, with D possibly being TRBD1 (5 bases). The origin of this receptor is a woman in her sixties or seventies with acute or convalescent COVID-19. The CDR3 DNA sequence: TGTGCCTGGAGTGAACAGGCATCCGGGGAGCTGTTTTTT. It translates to CAWSEQASGELFF.